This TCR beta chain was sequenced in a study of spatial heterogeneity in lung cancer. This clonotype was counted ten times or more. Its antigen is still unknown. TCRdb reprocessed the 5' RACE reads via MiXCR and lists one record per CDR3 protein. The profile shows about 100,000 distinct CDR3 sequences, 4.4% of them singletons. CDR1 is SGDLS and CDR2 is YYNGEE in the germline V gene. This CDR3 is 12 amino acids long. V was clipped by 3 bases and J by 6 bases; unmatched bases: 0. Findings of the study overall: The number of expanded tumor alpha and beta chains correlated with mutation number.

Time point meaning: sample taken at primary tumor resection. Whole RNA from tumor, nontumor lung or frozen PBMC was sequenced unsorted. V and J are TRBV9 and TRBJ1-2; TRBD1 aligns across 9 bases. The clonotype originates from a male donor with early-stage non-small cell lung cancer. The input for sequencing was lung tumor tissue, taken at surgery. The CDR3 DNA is TGTGCCAGCAGCGGGGACAGGGATGGCTACACCTTC. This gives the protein CASSGDRDGYTF.